This T cell receptor beta chain was sequenced during a study of blood T cell repertoires in COVID-19. Germline CDR1 and CDR2: MDHEN and SYDVKM. This CDR3 is 14 amino acids long. The ends lost 4 bases at V and 4 bases at J; junction bases unmatched: 5. In the authors' methods: Estimated nucleated cell counts came from reference gene primer amplification. The table came from immunoSEQ multiplex PCR; TCRdb's copy has only in-frame clones and leaves some out. The D gene and trimming were derived from the DNA, and the V and J assignments and clone size from that table. Of more than 20,000 clones in the sample, 89% were seen once.

The clonotype comes from a human donor with active COVID-19. The donor label of this sample is uncertain. The chain couples TRBV28 to TRBJ2-5, with 8 bases identical to TRBD2. The sequencing input was peripheral blood. CDR3 nucleotide sequence: TGTGCCAGCAGTTCCAGCGGGAGAGGAGAGACCCAGTACTTC. Protein sequence: CASSSSGRGETQYF.